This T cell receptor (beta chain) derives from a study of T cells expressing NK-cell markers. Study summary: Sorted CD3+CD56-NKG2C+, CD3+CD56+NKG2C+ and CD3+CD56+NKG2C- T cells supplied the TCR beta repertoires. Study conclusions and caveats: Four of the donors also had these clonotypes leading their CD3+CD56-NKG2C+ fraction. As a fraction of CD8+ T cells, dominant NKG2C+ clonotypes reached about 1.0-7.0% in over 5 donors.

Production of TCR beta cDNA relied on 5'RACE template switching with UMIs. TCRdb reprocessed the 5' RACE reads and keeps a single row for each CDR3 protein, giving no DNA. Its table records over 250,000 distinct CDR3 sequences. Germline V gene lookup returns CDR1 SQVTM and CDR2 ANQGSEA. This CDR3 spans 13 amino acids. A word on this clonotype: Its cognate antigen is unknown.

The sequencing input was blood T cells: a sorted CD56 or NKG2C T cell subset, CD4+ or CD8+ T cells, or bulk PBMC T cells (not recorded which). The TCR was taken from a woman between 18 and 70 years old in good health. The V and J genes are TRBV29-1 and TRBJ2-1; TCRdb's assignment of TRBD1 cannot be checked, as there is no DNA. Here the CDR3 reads CSVQLGGLNEQFF.